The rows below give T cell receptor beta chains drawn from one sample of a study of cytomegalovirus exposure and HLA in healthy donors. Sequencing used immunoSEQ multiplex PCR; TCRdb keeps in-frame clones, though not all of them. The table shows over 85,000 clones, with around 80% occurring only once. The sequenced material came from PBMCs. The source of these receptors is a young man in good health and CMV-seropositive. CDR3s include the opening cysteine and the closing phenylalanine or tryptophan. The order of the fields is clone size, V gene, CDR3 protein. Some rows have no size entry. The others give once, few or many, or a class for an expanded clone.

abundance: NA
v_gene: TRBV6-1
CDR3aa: CASSDLGGVSNQPQHF

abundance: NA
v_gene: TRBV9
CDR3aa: CASSPQTGGDSYF

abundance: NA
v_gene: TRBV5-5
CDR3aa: CASSLDGGNTEAFF

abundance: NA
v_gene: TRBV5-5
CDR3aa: CASSLTDRGTYGYTF

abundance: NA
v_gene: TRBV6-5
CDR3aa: CASSSSPSNQPQHF

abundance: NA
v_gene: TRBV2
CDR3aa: CASSLLIQGYGYTF

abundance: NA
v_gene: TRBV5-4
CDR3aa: CASSVTGNTEAFF

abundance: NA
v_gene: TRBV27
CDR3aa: CASSWDRGREETQYF

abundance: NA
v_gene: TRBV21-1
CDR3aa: CASKWSRERQYF

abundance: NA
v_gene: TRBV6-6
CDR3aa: CASSYIQRANTGELFF

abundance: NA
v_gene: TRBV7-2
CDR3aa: CASSLVLAGRLRGELFF

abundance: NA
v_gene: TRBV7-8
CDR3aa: CASPRGTGAHEQYF

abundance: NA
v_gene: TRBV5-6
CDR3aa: CASSLADSEQYF

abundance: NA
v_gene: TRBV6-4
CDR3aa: CASSDSSGGDGEQFF

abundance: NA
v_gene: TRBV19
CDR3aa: CASSIGAGGGYEQYF

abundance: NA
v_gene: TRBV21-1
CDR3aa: CASSRPFRQRPAEPGYTF

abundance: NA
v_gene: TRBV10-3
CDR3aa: CAISESWTGVEQYF

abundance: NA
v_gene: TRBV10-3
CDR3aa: CAINRVETGELFF

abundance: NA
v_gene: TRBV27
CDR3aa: CASSPLRSSYEQYF

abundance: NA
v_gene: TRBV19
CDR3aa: CASRTTRTGGIGEAFF

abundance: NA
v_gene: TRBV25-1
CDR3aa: CASSGTGEATEAFF

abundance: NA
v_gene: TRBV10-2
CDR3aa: CASSLDRPEGEAFF

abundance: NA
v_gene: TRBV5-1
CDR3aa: CASSLARTGGQETQYF

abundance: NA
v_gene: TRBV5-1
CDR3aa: CASSPRSLGAETQYF

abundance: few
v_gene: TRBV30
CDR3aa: CAWSGGDNQPQHF

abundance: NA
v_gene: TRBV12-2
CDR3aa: CASRRDINTEAFF

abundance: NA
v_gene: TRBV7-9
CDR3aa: CSSSHQGAEAFF

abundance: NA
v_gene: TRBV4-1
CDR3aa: CASSQEVSQYNQPQHF

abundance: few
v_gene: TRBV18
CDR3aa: CASSPLFGTGDGYTF

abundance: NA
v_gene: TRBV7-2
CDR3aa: CASSLVRTDGYTF

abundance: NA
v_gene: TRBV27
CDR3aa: CASSSRGQGTYQPQHF

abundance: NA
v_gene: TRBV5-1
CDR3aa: CASSPGEGGQPQHF

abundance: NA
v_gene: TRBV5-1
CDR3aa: CASRAGGVDTQYF

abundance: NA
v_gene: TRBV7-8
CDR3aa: CASSFTSGGEEQFF

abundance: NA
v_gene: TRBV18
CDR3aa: CASSPRSGGGNGANVLTF

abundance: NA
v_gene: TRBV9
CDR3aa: CASGTTSSTDTQYF

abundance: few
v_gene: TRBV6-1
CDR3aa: CASNGQGELNTIYF

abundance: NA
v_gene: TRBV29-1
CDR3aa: CSGGQGDNYGYTF

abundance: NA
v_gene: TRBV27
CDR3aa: CASSHPRGSGNTEAFF

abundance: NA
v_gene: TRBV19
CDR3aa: CASSIVYLAGARSGANVLTF

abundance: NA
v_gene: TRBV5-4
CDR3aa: CASSLDPGQGYEQYF

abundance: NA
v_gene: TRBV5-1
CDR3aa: CASSLAFGGYTF

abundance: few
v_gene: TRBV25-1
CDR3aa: CASSKDRGNYGYTF

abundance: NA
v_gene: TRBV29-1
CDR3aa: CSVRGPGYEQYF

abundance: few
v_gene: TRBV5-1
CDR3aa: CASSLWTSGGAPVNEQFF

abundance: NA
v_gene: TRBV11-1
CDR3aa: CASSLVGSNSPLHF

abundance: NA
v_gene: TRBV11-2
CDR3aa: CASSYGEEQFF

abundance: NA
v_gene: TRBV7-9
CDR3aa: CASSLKWRGTSTDTQYF

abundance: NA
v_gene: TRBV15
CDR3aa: CATSRARLAGVGDTQYF

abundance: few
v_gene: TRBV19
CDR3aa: CASSIRTGGLLNQPQHF

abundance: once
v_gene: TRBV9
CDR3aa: CASSVAQPAGDYGYTF

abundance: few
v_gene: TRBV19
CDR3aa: CASSPTGEYTDTQYF

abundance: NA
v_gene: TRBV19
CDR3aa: CASSQSTTGAGETQYF

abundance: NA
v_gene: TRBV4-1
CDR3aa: CASSPGENRGTGELFF

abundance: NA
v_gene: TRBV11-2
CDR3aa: CASSLDHLREALTGELFF

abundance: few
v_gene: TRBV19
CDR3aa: CASSPWTGFSDTQYF

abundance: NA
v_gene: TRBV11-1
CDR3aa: CASSLNIYTEAFF

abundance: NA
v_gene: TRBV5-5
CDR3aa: CASSPVGGNTIYF

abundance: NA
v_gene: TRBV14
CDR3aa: CASSQVGGLADTQYF

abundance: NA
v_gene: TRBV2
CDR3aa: CASDSYGVWTSSYEQYF